This is a list of T cell receptor beta chains from one sample in a study of control samples from healthy donors and cancer patients. The method was immunoSEQ multiplex PCR; TCRdb's version includes in-frame clones alone and lacks a portion of them. The data contain some 80,000 clones, roughly 90% of them singletons. The sample comprised PBMCs. The receptors originated from a woman aged 55-75 years with head and neck cancer. The conserved cysteine and the conserved F or W are not part of the CDR3 here. A D gene is named only where the DNA matches it firmly.

d_gene: TRBD2; v_gene: TRBV18; j_gene: TRBJ2-7; CDR3aa: ASSPLTSGSFYEQY
d_gene: TRBD2; v_gene: TRBV29-1; j_gene: TRBJ2-3; CDR3aa: SVRLGGTQY
d_gene: NA; v_gene: TRBV3-1/TRBV3-2; j_gene: TRBJ2-7; CDR3aa: ASSQGIPYEQY
d_gene: NA; v_gene: TRBV6-4; j_gene: TRBJ2-1; CDR3aa: ASSQAGLAGEQF
d_gene: NA; v_gene: TRBV2; j_gene: TRBJ2-2; CDR3aa: ASSERRAGTGELF
d_gene: TRBD2; v_gene: TRBV25-1; j_gene: TRBJ2-2; CDR3aa: ASSEPRLAENTGELF
d_gene: NA; v_gene: TRBV25-1; j_gene: TRBJ2-5; CDR3aa: ASSDRHLYQETQY
d_gene: TRBD1; v_gene: TRBV28; j_gene: TRBJ1-5; CDR3aa: ASSQSTGGNNQPQH
d_gene: TRBD2; v_gene: TRBV28; j_gene: TRBJ2-5; CDR3aa: ASSFLGGLAGETQY
d_gene: TRBD2; v_gene: TRBV18; j_gene: TRBJ2-4; CDR3aa: ASSPSLAGEGDIQY
d_gene: NA; v_gene: TRBV5-1; j_gene: TRBJ1-4; CDR3aa: ASSITGHEKLF
d_gene: TRBD1; v_gene: TRBV6-2/TRBV6-3; j_gene: TRBJ1-1; CDR3aa: ASSYSTGEINTEAF
d_gene: NA; v_gene: TRBV5-1; j_gene: TRBJ2-3; CDR3aa: ASSFWPPSTDTQY
d_gene: NA; v_gene: TRBV7-2; j_gene: TRBJ2-3; CDR3aa: ASSLIASTDTQY
d_gene: NA; v_gene: TRBV21-1; j_gene: TRBJ2-1; CDR3aa: ASSTWTSCSYNEQF
d_gene: NA; v_gene: TRBV30; j_gene: TRBJ1-2; CDR3aa: AWSVQVVYT
d_gene: TRBD1; v_gene: TRBV19; j_gene: TRBJ1-6; CDR3aa: ASDGQGASPLH
d_gene: NA; v_gene: TRBV29-1; j_gene: TRBJ2-5; CDR3aa: SVEVSQETQY
d_gene: NA; v_gene: TRBV6-5; j_gene: TRBJ2-2; CDR3aa: ASSYVAGELF
d_gene: TRBD1; v_gene: TRBV20-1; j_gene: TRBJ2-1; CDR3aa: SASDPGQANEQF
d_gene: NA; v_gene: TRBV6-5; j_gene: TRBJ2-7; CDR3aa: ALWPGTSIQEQY
d_gene: NA; v_gene: TRBV18; j_gene: TRBJ1-2; CDR3aa: ASSPPGVDASGVNYGYT
d_gene: TRBD1; v_gene: TRBV2; j_gene: TRBJ1-1; CDR3aa: ASTAQGQGEAF
d_gene: TRBD1; v_gene: TRBV4-3; j_gene: TRBJ2-5; CDR3aa: ASSQGGQPQETQY
d_gene: TRBD1; v_gene: TRBV6-6; j_gene: TRBJ1-4; CDR3aa: ASSYGQGRPNEKLF
d_gene: TRBD2; v_gene: TRBV19; j_gene: TRBJ2-1; CDR3aa: ASSSTGTSNEQF